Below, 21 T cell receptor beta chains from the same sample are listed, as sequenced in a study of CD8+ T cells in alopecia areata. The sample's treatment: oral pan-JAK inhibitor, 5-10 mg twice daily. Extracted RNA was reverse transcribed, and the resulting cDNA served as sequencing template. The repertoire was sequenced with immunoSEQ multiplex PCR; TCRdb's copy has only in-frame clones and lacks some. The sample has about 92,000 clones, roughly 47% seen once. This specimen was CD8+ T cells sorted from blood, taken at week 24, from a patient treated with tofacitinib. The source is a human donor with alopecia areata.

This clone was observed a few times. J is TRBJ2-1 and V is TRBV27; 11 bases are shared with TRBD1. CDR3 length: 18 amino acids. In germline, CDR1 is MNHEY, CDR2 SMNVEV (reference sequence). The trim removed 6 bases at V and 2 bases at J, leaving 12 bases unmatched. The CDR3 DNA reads TGTGCCAGCAGCGCCGGGACAGGGGGGGGATTGGCCTACAATGAGCAGTTCTTC. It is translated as CASSAGTGGGLAYNEQFF.

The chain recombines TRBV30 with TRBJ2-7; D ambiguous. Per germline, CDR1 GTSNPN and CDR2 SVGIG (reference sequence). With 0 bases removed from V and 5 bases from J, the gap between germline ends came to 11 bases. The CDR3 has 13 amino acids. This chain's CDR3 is CAWSVSQKDEQYF. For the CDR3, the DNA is TGTGCCTGGAGTGTAAGTCAGAAAGACGAGCAGTACTTC.

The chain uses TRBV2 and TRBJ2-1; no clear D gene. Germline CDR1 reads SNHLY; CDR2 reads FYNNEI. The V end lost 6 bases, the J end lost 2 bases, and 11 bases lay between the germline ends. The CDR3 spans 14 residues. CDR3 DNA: TGTGCCAGCAGAACTCCCGGACCCTACAATGAGCAGTTCTTC. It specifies CASRTPGPYNEQFF.

The CDR3 loop reads CASSWRTDDYEQYF. The CDR3 coding sequence is TGTGCCAGCAGTTGGAGGACAGATGACTACGAGCAGTACTTC. The V and J genes are TRBV6-5 and TRBJ2-7, with D possibly being TRBD1 (6 bases). The V end lost 4 bases, the J end lost 3 bases, and 13 bases lay between the germline ends. The CDR3 has 14 residues. Germline V gene sequence: CDR1 MNHEY, CDR2 SVGAGI.

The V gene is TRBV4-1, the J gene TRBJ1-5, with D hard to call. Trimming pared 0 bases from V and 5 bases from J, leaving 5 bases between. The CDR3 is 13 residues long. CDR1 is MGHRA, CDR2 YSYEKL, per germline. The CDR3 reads CASSQEGYQPQHF. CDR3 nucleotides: TGCGCCAGCAGCCAAGAAGGATATCAGCCCCAGCATTTT.

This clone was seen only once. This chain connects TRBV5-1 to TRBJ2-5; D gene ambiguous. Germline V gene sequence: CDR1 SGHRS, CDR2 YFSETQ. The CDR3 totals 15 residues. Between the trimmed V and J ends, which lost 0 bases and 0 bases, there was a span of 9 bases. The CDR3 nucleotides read TGCGCCAGCAGCTTGGTGGGGATGTACCAAGAGACCCAGTACTTC. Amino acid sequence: CASSLVGMYQETQYF. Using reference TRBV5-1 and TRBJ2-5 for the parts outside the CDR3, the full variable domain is KAGVTQTPRYLIKTRGQQVTLSCSPISGHRSVSWYQQTPGQGLQFLFEYFSETQRNKGNFPGRFSGRQFSNSRSEMNVSTLELGDSALYLCASSLVGMYQETQYFGPGTRLLVL.

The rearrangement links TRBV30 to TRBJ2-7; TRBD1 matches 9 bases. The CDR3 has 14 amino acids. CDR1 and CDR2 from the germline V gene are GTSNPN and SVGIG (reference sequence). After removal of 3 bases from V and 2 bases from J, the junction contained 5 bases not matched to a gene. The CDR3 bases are TGTGCCTGGAGCTTCGGGACAGGGACCTACGAGCAGTACTTC. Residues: CAWSFGTGTYEQYF.

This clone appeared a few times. CDR3 in amino acids: CSVVSGANEQFF. CDR3 nucleotides: TGCAGCGTTGTATCAGGGGCCAATGAGCAGTTCTTC. The chain uses TRBV29-1 and TRBJ2-1; possibly TRBD1 for D (6 bases). The CDR3 consists of 12 residues. V gave up 4 bases and J gave up 6 bases, with 10 bases separating them. Germline V gene sequence: CDR1 SQVTM, CDR2 ANQGSEA.

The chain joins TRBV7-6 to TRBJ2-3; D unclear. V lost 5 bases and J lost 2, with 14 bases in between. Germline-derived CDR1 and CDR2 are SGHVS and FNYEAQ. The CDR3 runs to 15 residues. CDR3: CASSPSAPATDTQYF. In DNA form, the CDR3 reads TGTGCCAGCAGCCCCTCCGCCCCAGCCACAGATACGCAGTATTTT.

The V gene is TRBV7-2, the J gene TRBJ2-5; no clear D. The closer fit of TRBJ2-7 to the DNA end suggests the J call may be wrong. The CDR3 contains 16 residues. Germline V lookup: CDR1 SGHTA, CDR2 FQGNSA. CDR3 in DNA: TGTGCCAGCAGCGTTACCGAGACAATCTTCCCCTACGAGCAGTACTTC. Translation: CASSVTETIFPYEQYF.

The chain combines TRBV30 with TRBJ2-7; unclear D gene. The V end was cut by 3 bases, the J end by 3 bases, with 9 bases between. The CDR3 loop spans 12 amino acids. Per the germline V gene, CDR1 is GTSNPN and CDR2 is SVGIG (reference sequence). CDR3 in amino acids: CAWSDNLYEQYF. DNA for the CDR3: TGTGCCTGGAGCGACAACCTCTACGAGCAGTACTTC.

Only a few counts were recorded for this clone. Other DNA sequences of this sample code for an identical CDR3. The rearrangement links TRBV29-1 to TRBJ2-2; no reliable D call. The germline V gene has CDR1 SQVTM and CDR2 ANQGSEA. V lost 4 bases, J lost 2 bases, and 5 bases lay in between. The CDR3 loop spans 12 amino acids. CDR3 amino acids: CSVAGNTGELFF. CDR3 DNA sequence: TGCAGCGTTGCAGGAAACACCGGGGAGCTGTTTTTT.

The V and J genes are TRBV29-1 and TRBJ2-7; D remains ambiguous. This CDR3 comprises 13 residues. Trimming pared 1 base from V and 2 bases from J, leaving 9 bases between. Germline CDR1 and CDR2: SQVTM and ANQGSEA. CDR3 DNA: TGCAGCGTTGAAGGAGGCAGTCCCTACGAGCAGTACTTC. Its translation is CSVEGGSPYEQYF.

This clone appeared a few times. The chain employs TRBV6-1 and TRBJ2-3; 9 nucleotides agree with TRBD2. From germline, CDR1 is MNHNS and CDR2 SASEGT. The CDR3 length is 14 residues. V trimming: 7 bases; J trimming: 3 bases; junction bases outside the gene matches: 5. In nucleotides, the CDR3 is TGTGCCAGCAAGCTAGCGGGAAGTACAGATACGCAGTATTTT. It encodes CASKLAGSTDTQYF.

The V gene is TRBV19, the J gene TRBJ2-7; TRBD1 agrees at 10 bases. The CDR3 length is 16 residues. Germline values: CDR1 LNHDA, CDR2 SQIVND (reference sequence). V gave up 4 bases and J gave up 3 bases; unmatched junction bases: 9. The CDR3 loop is CASSTDGTGDGYEQYF. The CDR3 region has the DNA TGTGCCAGTAGTACCGACGGGACAGGGGATGGCTACGAGCAGTACTTC. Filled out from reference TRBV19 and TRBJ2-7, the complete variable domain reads DGGITQSPKYLFRKEGQNVTLSCEQNLNHDAMYWYRQDPGQGLRLIYYSQIVNDFQKGDIAEGYSVSREKKESFPLTVTSAQKNPTAFYLCASSTDGTGDGYEQYFGPGTRLTVT.

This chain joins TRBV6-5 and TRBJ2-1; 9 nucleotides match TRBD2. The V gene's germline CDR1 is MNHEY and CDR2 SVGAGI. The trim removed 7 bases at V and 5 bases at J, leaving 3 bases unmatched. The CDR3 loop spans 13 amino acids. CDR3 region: CASTLAGDNEQFF. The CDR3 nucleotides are TGTGCCAGCACACTAGCGGGTGACAATGAGCAGTTCTTC.

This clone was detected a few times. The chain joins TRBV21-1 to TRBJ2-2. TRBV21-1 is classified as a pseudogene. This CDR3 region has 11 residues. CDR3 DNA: TGTGCCAGCAGCACGGCATACCAGCTGTTTTTT. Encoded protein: CASSTAYQLFF.

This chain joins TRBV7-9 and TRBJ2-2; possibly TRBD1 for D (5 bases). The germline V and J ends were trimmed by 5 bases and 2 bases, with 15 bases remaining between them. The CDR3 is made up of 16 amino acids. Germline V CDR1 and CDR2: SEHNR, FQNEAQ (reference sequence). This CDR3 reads CASSTAPQGNTGELFF. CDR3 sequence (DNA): TGTGCCAGCAGCACCGCCCCGCAGGGAAACACCGGGGAGCTGTTTTTT.

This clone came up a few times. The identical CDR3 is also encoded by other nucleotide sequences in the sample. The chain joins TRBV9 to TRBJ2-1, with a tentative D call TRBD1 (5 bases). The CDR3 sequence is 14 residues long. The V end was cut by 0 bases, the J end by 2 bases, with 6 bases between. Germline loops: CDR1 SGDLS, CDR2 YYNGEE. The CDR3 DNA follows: TGTGCCAGCAGCGTAGCAGGGCCCTACAATGAGCAGTTCTTC. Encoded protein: CASSVAGPYNEQFF.

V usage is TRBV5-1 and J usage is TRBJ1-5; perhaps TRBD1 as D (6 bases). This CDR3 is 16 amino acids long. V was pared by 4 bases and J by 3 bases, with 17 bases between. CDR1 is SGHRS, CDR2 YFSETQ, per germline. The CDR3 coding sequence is TGCGCCAGCAGCCATAACCAGGGGCTAATCAATCAGCCCCAGCATTTT. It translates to CASSHNQGLINQPQHF.

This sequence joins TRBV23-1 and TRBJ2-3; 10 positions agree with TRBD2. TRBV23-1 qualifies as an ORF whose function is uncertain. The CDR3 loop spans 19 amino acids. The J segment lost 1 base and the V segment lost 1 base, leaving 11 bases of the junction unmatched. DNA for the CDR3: TGCGCCAGCAGTCAATTATTGCTAGCGGGAGAGTTAGGCACAGATACGCAGTATTTT. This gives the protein CASSQLLLAGELGTDTQYF.